Each of the 14 T cell receptor beta chains below was sequenced from the same sample in a study of CD8 T cells in ankylosing spondylitis. Study results and caveats: In ankylosing spondylitis blood, a motif of roughly eight highly homologous TCR beta variants appeared characteristic.

TCRdb reanalysed the 5' RACE reads using MiXCR and keeps one entry per CDR3 protein. The sample yields about 800,000 distinct CDR3 sequences, about 10% seen once. Their antigen targets remain unknown. What was sequenced was blood, either unsorted or a sorted T cell fraction (not recorded which). The receptors here all came from a male donor with ankylosing spondylitis.

This chain connects TRBV7-2 to TRBJ2-7; unclear D gene. Trimming stripped 5 bases from V and 0 bases from J, with 17 bases between. Germline CDR1 is SGHTA and CDR2 is FQGNSA. The CDR3 runs to 16 residues. The CDR3 bases are TGTGCCAGCAGCCTTTCAATCGGAAGCTACTCCTACGAGCAGTACTTC. Protein: CASSLSIGSYSYEQYF. Supplemented by reference TRBV7-2 and TRBJ2-7, the full variable domain reads GAGVSQSPSNKVTEKGKDVELRCDPISGHTALYWYRQSLGQGLEFLIYFQGNSAPDKSGLPSDRFSAERTGGSVSTLTIQRTQQEDSAVYLCASSLSIGSYSYEQYFGPGTRLTVT.

This clonotype was counted only a few times. V gene TRBV7-9 combines with J gene TRBJ2-7; D is possibly TRBD1 (6 bases). Germline V gene data show CDR1 as SEHNR and CDR2 as FQNEAQ (reference sequence). The germline V and J ends were trimmed by 2 bases and 3 bases, with 11 bases remaining between them. The CDR3 has 14 residues. CDR3 sequence: CASSLTVRGYEQYF. In DNA, the CDR3 is TGTGCCAGCAGCTTAACAGTCAGGGGCTACGAGCAGTACTTC.

This clonotype was counted between two and nine times. The chain uses TRBV6-5 and TRBJ1-1; 10 bases map to TRBD1. The germline gives CDR1 MNHEY, CDR2 SVGAGI. The CDR3 length is 15 residues. Losses at the gene ends were 2 bases for V and 1 base for J; bases not matched to a gene: 1. CDR3 in amino acids: CASSYRDRGNTEAFF. The CDR3 nucleotides read TGTGCCAGCAGTTACAGGGACAGGGGGAACACTGAAGCTTTCTTT.

The chain combines TRBV6-5 with TRBJ1-2; D is perhaps TRBD1 (6 bases). Trimming cost V 1 base and J 2 bases, with 11 bases left between them. Germline V gene sequence: CDR1 MNHEY, CDR2 SVGAGI. This CDR3 region has 15 residues. The CDR3 bases are TGTGCCAGCAGTTACTGGCGGACAGCCAACTATGGCTACACCTTC. Its protein product is CASSYWRTANYGYTF.

This clonotype was counted many times. V usage is TRBV20-1 and J usage is TRBJ2-7; the match to TRBD1 covers 9 bases. Germline V gives CDR1 DFQATT, CDR2 SNEGSKA (reference sequence). The CDR3 is made up of 14 amino acids. The J segment lost 5 bases and the V segment lost 2 bases, leaving 7 bases of the junction unmatched. The CDR3 DNA follows: TGCAGTGCTAGACGTAGGACAGGGGTGAACGAGCAGTACTTC. Translation: CSARRRTGVNEQYF.

The CDR3 here is CASSYGGTSGSRYEQYF. CDR3 sequence (DNA): TGTGCCAGCAGTTACGGGGGGACTAGCGGGAGTCGGTACGAGCAGTACTTC. The chain combines TRBV6-2 or TRBV6-3 with TRBJ2-7, with 14 bases lining up with TRBD2. The ends lost 2 bases at V and 4 bases at J; junction bases unmatched: 7. From germline, CDR1 is MNHEY and CDR2 SVGEGT. The CDR3 has 17 amino acids.

The V and J genes are TRBV6-5 and TRBJ1-4; unclear D gene. The CDR3 loop spans 15 amino acids. Per germline, CDR1 MNHEY and CDR2 SVGAGI. The V gene lost 4 bases and the J gene lost 7 bases, with 16 bases spanning the gap. CDR3 protein: CASSLRQVWGEKLFF. CDR3 bases: TGTGCCAGCAGTTTACGGCAGGTTTGGGGTGAAAAACTGTTTTTT.

This clonotype was detected a few times. The chain carries TRBV7-2 and TRBJ2-7; D remains ambiguous. Germline CDR1 reads SGHTA; CDR2 reads FQGNSA. Trimming pared 2 bases from V and 3 bases from J, leaving 11 bases between. The CDR3 length is 14 residues. CDR3 sequence (DNA): TGTGCCAGCAGCTTATCTGTCGGATACTACGAGCAGTACTTC. Its protein product is CASSLSVGYYEQYF. The full variable domain, its missing parts supplied by reference TRBV7-2 and TRBJ2-7, is GAGVSQSPSNKVTEKGKDVELRCDPISGHTALYWYRQSLGQGLEFLIYFQGNSAPDKSGLPSDRFSAERTGGSVSTLTIQRTQQEDSAVYLCASSLSVGYYEQYFGPGTRLTVT.

This clonotype has just a few counts. V usage is TRBV15 and J usage is TRBJ1-1; D is ambiguous. The V end was cut by 4 bases, the J end by 3 bases, with 6 bases between. The CDR3 is made up of 12 amino acids. Germline values: CDR1 LNHNV, CDR2 YYDKDF (reference sequence). The CDR3: CATSKPHTEAFF. Written as DNA, the CDR3 is TGTGCCACCAGCAAGCCACACACTGAAGCTTTCTTT. Combining the CDR3 with reference TRBV15 and TRBJ1-1 gives the whole variable domain DAMVIQNPRYQVTQFGKPVTLSCSQTLNHNVMYWYQQKSSQAPKLLFHYYDKDFNNEADTPDNFQSRRPNTSFCFLDIRSPGLGDTAMYLCATSKPHTEAFFGQGTRLTVV.

This clonotype was observed a few times. The chain recombines TRBV29-1 with TRBJ1-1; unclear D gene. Germline V gene lookup returns CDR1 SQVTM and CDR2 ANQGSEA. V lost 3 bases and J lost 0, with 11 bases in between. The CDR3 length is 14 residues. CDR3 DNA: TGCAGCGTTGAGGGCTACAGTTTGAACACTGAAGCTTTCTTT. The encoded protein is CSVEGYSLNTEAFF.

This clonotype was found many times. The chain employs TRBV7-9 and TRBJ2-1; D is undetermined. The germline V gene has CDR1 SEHNR and CDR2 FQNEAQ (reference sequence). The CDR3 spans 11 residues. Trimming removed 5 bases at V and 5 bases at J, with 4 bases between. The CDR3 DNA follows: TGTGCCAGCAGCCAGGACAATGAGCAGTTCTTC. The encoded protein is CASSQDNEQFF.

The V call is TRBV11-2, the J call TRBJ2-3, with D unclear. Trimming left V 3 bases short and J 5 bases short, with 15 bases between. The CDR3 is 15 amino acids. Germline-derived CDR1 and CDR2 are SGHAT and FQNNGV. This CDR3 is CASSFRQGPIDTQYF. CDR3 DNA sequence: TGTGCCAGCAGCTTCCGACAAGGGCCGATAGATACGCAGTATTTT.

This clonotype was counted a few times. This sequence joins TRBV27 and TRBJ2-7, with D perhaps TRBD1 (6 bases). This CDR3 contains 16 residues. V was trimmed by 3 bases and J by 3 bases, leaving 18 bases between them. Germline CDR1 reads MNHEY; CDR2 reads SMNVEV (reference sequence). This CDR3 is CASSFEGVGQGYEQYF. The CDR3 DNA sequence: TGTGCCAGCAGTTTTGAGGGGGTGGGCCAGGGCTACGAGCAGTACTTC.

This clonotype was picked up a small number of times. The chain joins TRBV15 to TRBJ2-3, with 11 bases that match TRBD2. Germline CDR1 reads LNHNV; CDR2 reads YYDKDF (reference sequence). J was trimmed by 2 bases and V by 0 bases; bases with no gene match: 7. This CDR3 comprises 18 residues. CDR3 sequence: CATSRDRASGGFTDTQYF. CDR3 nucleotides: TGTGCCACCAGCAGAGATCGGGCTAGCGGGGGGTTCACAGATACGCAGTATTTT.